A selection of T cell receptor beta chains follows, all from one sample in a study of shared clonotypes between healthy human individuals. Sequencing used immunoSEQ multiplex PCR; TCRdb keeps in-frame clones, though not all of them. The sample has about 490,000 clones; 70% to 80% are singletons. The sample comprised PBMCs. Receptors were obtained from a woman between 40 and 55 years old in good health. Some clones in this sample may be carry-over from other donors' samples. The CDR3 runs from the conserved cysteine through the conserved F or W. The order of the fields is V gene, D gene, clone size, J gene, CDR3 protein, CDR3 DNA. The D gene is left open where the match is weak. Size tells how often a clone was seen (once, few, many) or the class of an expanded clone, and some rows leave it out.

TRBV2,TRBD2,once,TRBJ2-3,CASSVPSGKPSTDTQYF,TGTGCCAGCAGTGTCCCTAGCGGGAAACCTAGCACAGATACGCAGTATTTT
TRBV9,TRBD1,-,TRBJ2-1,CASSVVTGNEQFF,TGTGCCAGCAGCGTAGTGACAGGGAATGAGCAGTTCTTC
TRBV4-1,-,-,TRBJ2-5,CASSQGDLDQETQYF,TGCGCCAGCAGCCAAGGGGACTTAGACCAAGAGACCCAGTACTTC
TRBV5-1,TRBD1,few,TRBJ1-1,CASSLTGQGNTEAFF,TGCGCCAGCAGCTTGACAGGACAGGGGAACACTGAAGCTTTCTTT
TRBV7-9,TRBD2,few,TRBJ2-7,CASSTGLAYSYEQYF,TGTGCCAGCAGTACCGGACTAGCGTATTCCTACGAGCAGTACTTC
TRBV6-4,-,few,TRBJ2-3,CASSDSAGSTDTQYF,TGTGCCAGCAGTGACTCCGCAGGTAGTACAGATACGCAGTATTTT
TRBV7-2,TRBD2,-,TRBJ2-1,CASSLAGLADGEQFF,TGTGCCAGCAGCTTAGCGGGACTAGCGGATGGAGAGCAGTTCTTC
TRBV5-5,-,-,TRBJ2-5,CASSLVGAVETQYF,TGTGCCAGCAGCTTGGTCGGGGCCGTCGAGACCCAGTACTTC
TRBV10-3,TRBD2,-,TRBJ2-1,CAISTSGISYNEQFF,TGTGCCATCAGTACTAGCGGGATTTCCTACAATGAGCAGTTCTTC
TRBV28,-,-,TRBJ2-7,CASSAYRDTVYEQYF,TGTGCCAGCAGTGCCTACCGGGACACCGTCTACGAGCAGTACTTC
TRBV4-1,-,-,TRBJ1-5,CASSQETGTTQPQHF,TGCGCCAGCAGCCAAGAGACCGGGACAACTCAGCCCCAGCATTTT
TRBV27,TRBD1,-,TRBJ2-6,CASSSPGGQGSAGANVLTF,TGTGCCAGCAGCTCCCCCGGGGGACAGGGATCTGCTGGGGCCAACGTCCTGACTTTC
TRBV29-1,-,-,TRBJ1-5,CSVVGGPYQPQHF,TGCAGCGTTGTTGGGGGGCCCTATCAGCCCCAGCATTTT
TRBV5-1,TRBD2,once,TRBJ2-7,CASSLAQAGGVQYF,TGCGCCAGCAGCTTGGCCCAAGCGGGAGGCGTGCAGTACTTC
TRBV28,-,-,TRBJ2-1,CASSLIVGSYNEQFF,TGTGCCAGCAGTTTAATCGTCGGGTCCTACAATGAGCAGTTCTTC
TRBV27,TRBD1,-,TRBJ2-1,CASSPDRANEQFF,TGTGCCAGCAGTCCGGACAGGGCGAATGAGCAGTTCTTC
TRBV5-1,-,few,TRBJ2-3,CASSLMGLTDTQYF,TGCGCCAGCAGCTTGATGGGACTCACAGATACGCAGTATTTT
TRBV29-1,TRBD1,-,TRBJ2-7,CSVGPGQGGEQYF,TGCAGCGTTGGGCCCGGACAGGGAGGCGAGCAGTACTTC
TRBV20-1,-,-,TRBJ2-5,CSAREFETQYF,TGCAGTGCTAGAGAGTTTGAGACCCAGTACTTC
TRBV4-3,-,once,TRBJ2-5,CASSRPQRMFPEWAQYF,TGCGCCAGCAGCCGCCCCCAGCGGATGTTCCCCGAATGGGCCCAGTACTTC
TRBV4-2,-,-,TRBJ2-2,CASSQDVPVANTGELFF,TGTGCCAGCAGCCAAGATGTTCCGGTCGCGAACACCGGGGAGCTGTTTTTT
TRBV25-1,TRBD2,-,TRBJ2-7,CASKPSGGFEQYF,TGTGCCAGCAAGCCTAGCGGGGGGTTCGAGCAGTACTTC
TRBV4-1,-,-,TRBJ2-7,CASSQPLAGRGTYEQYF,TGCGCCAGCAGCCAACCCTTAGCGGGCAGGGGAACCTACGAGCAGTACTTC
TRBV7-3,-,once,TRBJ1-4,CASSLLVGEKLFF,TGTGCCAGCAGCTTGCTGGTGGGCGAAAAACTGTTTTTT
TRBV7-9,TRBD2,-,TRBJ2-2,CASSFLSSGAGELFF,TGTGCCAGCAGCTTTCTGTCTAGCGGGGCCGGGGAGCTGTTTTTT
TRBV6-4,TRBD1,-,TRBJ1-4,CASSPGTGDNEKLFF,TGTGCCAGCAGTCCCGGGACAGGGGATAATGAAAAACTGTTTTTT
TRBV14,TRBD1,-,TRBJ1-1,CASSYSQGGVYTEAFF,TGTGCCAGCAGCTACTCCCAGGGGGGAGTCTACACTGAAGCTTTCTTT
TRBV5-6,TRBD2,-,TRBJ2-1,CASSRLGTSGSNEQFF,TGTGCCAGCAGCCGACTGGGGACTAGCGGGAGTAATGAGCAGTTCTTC
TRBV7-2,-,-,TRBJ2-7,CASSLELGREQYF,TGTGCCAGCAGCTTAGAATTGGGACGCGAGCAGTACTTC
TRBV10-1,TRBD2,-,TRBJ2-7,CASSEGGRAREQYF,TGCGCCAGCAGTGAGGGGGGGAGGGCCAGGGAGCAGTACTTC
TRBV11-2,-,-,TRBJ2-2,CASNPLGGRYTGELFF,TGTGCCAGCAACCCTTTGGGGGGACGGTACACCGGGGAGCTGTTTTTT
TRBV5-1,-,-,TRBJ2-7,CASSQGTPYEQYF,TGCGCCAGCAGCCAGGGGACTCCTTACGAGCAGTACTTC
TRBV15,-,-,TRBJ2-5,CATSRDTARKGETQYF,TGTGCCACCAGCAGAGACACAGCGCGAAAGGGGGAGACCCAGTACTTC
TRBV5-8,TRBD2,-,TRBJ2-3,CASSLLLAGDSDTQYF,TGTGCCAGCAGCTTGTTGCTAGCGGGAGACTCAGATACGCAGTATTTT
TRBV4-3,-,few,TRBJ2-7,CASSQTEGPYEQYF,TGCGCCAGCAGCCAAACAGAAGGACCCTACGAGCAGTACTTC
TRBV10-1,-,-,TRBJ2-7,CASSERGTSYEQYF,TGCGCCAGCAGTGAGAGAGGTACCTCCTACGAGCAGTACTTC
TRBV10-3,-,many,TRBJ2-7,CAISEGPSSSYEQYF,TGTGCCATCAGTGAGGGGCCTTCGTCGTCCTACGAGCAGTACTTC
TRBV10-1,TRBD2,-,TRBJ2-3,CASSESGTSAATDTQYF,TGCGCCAGCAGTGAGTCTGGGACTAGCGCCGCAACAGATACGCAGTATTTT
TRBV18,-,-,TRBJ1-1,CASSPAAGDTEAFF,TGTGCCAGCTCACCGGCCGCCGGGGACACTGAAGCTTTCTTT
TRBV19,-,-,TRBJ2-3,CASSINQDTQYF,TGTGCCAGTAGTATCAATCAGGATACGCAGTATTTT
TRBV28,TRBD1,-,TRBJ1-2,CASSSPGQGNGYTF,TGTGCCAGCAGTTCACCGGGACAGGGGAATGGCTACACCTTC
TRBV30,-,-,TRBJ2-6,CAWSGRAGANVLTF,TGTGCCTGGAGTGGCAGGGCTGGGGCCAACGTCCTGACTTTC